The 17 T cell receptor beta chains listed next were all sequenced from one sample in a study of blood T cell repertoires in COVID-19. Sequencing used immunoSEQ multiplex PCR; TCRdb keeps in-frame clones, though not all of them. The sample comprises some 300,000 clones, more than 85% of which are singletons, and 3.9% rests with the top ten. The sequenced sample was PBMCs or T cells enriched from blood (not recorded which). These receptor sequences come from a woman in her 30s who had been exposed to COVID-19.

The V gene is TRBV9, the J gene TRBJ1-2; maybe TRBD1 (6 bases). CDR3 length: 16 residues. Germline V lookup: CDR1 SGDLS, CDR2 YYNGEE. With 3 bases removed from V and 4 bases from J, the gap between germline ends came to 19 bases. This chain's CDR3 is CASSARQAEEGYGYTF. For the CDR3, the DNA is TGTGCCAGCAGCGCCAGACAGGCAGAGGAAGGCTATGGCTACACCTTC.

This clone was detected only a few times. The V call is TRBV19, the J call TRBJ2-3; 10 positions match TRBD2. This CDR3 is built from 15 residues. CDR1 is LNHDA, CDR2 SQIVND, per germline (reference sequence). J gave up 2 bases and V 5 bases, and 4 bases lay outside the gene matches. CDR3 DNA sequence: TGTGCCAGTAGTTCGACTAGCGGGTCCACAGATACGCAGTATTTT. As protein: CASSSTSGSTDTQYF.

V usage is TRBV2 and J usage is TRBJ1-5; 9 bases agree with TRBD1. Germline lookup yields CDR1 SNHLY and CDR2 FYNNEI. CDR3 length equals 15 residues. The V and J ends lost 6 bases and 2 bases, in that order; junction bases with no gene match: 5. In DNA form, the CDR3 reads TGTGCCAGCAGACAGGGGGCGTTGGGCAATCAGCCCCAGCATTTT. It specifies CASRQGALGNQPQHF.

As concerns this clone: This same CDR3 is encoded by further DNA sequences in the sample. The CDR3 reads CASSQEGQGNYGYTF. CDR3 sequence (DNA): TGTGCCAGCAGCCAGGAGGGACAGGGGAACTATGGCTACACCTTC. The rearrangement joins TRBV4-2 to TRBJ1-2; the match to TRBD1 covers 10 bases. Germline CDR1 reads LGHNA; CDR2 reads YNFKEQ. The CDR3 is made up of 15 amino acids. Unmatched junction bases numbered 3, after V lost 3 bases and J lost 2 bases.

The rearrangement joins TRBV15 to TRBJ1-2; D might be TRBD1 (6 bases). V was shortened by 0 bases and J by 1 base, with 12 bases between the two germline ends. Germline V gives CDR1 LNHNV, CDR2 YYDKDF (reference sequence). CDR3 length: 16 residues. CDR3: CATSREPGEVNYGYTF. The CDR3 DNA reads TGTGCCACCAGCAGAGAACCAGGGGAAGTTAACTATGGCTACACCTTC.

This clone showed up just a few times. The V call is TRBV9, the J call TRBJ1-2, with D uncertain. The CDR3 consists of 16 residues. V was shortened by 0 bases and J by 5 bases, with 17 bases between the two germline ends. Germline V gene sequence: CDR1 SGDLS, CDR2 YYNGEE. Here the CDR3 DNA reads TGTGCCAGCAGCGTAGGCCAGGTGGGGAGGAATTATGGCTACACCTTC. This translates into CASSVGQVGRNYGYTF.

The genes are TRBV30 and TRBJ2-6, with D possibly matching TRBD2 (6 bases). The V and J ends lost 3 bases and 7 bases respectively, with 10 bases between them. Germline V gene data show CDR1 as GTSNPN and CDR2 as SVGIG (reference sequence). The CDR3 totals 13 residues. CDR3 sequence (DNA): TGTGCCTGGAGGGCGGGGAGAGCCAACGTCCTGACTTTC. Amino acid sequence: CAWRAGRANVLTF.

The CDR3 here is CASSVGAGLANEKLFF. The CDR3 coding sequence is TGTGCCAGCAGCGTAGGGGCAGGGTTAGCTAATGAAAAACTGTTTTTT. The chain has TRBV9 and TRBJ1-4; D might be TRBD1 (5 bases). The length of the CDR3 is 16 residues. The germline V and J ends were trimmed by 0 bases and 3 bases, with 12 bases remaining between them. Germline CDR1 and CDR2: SGDLS and YYNGEE.

The chain is built from TRBV30 and TRBJ1-4; D unclear. CDR3 size: 13 residues. The germline gives CDR1 GTSNPN, CDR2 SVGIG (reference sequence). V dropped 4 bases and J dropped 3 bases, with 9 bases sitting between them. CDR3 loop: CAWNGESNEKLFF. The CDR3 nucleotides read TGTGCCTGGAACGGGGAGTCTAATGAAAAACTGTTTTTT.

This clone was picked up a small number of times. This chain joins TRBV5-1 and TRBJ1-5; D is unclear. Germline CDR1 SGHRS, CDR2 YFSETQ. Trimming removed 4 bases from V and 7 bases from J, with 24 bases in between. The CDR3 totals 17 residues. The CDR3 protein is CASSQSLNKLSGQPQHF. The DNA of the CDR3 is TGCGCCAGCAGCCAGTCCCTGAATAAATTATCCGGGCAGCCCCAGCATTTT.

The V gene is TRBV19, the J gene TRBJ1-2, with 9 nucleotides matching TRBD1. V shed 9 bases and J 8 bases; nucleotides not matched to a gene: 13. This CDR3 comprises 14 residues. Germline loops: CDR1 LNHDA, CDR2 SQIVND (reference sequence). The CDR3 protein is CASTGTGRFGGYTF. CDR3 nucleotides: TGTGCCAGCACCGGGACAGGGAGGTTCGGAGGCTACACCTTC. Full variable domain (remainder filled in from reference TRBV19 and TRBJ1-2): DGGITQSPKYLFRKEGQNVTLSCEQNLNHDAMYWYRQDPGQGLRLIYYSQIVNDFQKGDIAEGYSVSREKKESFPLTVTSAQKNPTAFYLCASTGTGRFGGYTFGSGTRLTVV.

The genes are TRBV30 and TRBJ1-3; D gene unclear. The V gene lost 0 bases and the J gene lost 9 bases, with 15 bases spanning the gap. The germline V gene encodes CDR1 GTSNPN and CDR2 SVGIG (reference sequence). The CDR3 totals 14 residues. The CDR3 loop is CAWSVNGGISTIYF. DNA of the CDR3: TGTGCCTGGAGTGTTAATGGCGGGATCAGCACCATATATTTT.

CDR3: CASSMRTGMNTDTQYF. The CDR3 DNA is TGTGCCAGCAGCATGCGGACAGGGATGAACACAGATACGCAGTATTTT. V gene TRBV11-3 combines with J gene TRBJ2-3; 8 bases line up with TRBD1. Germline CDR1 reads SGHNT; CDR2 reads YENEEA. This CDR3 comprises 16 residues. J was trimmed by 2 bases and V by 5 bases; bases with no gene match: 9. The full variable domain, completed using reference TRBV11-3 and TRBJ2-3, is EAGVVQSPRYKIIEKKQPVAFWCNPISGHNTLYWYLQNLGQGPELLIRYENEEAVDDSQLPKDRFSAERLKGVDSTLKIQPAELGDSAVYLCASSMRTGMNTDTQYFGPGTRLTVL.

This clone was observed a handful of times. The chain employs TRBV19 and TRBJ2-1; TRBD2 matches 13 bases. CDR3 size: 16 residues. V dropped 5 bases and J dropped 7; count of bases not matched to a gene: 8. CDR1 is LNHDA and CDR2 is SQIVND in the germline V gene (reference sequence). DNA of the CDR3: TGTGCCAGTAGTGTCCCACTAGCGGGGGGGCATAATGAGCAGTTCTTC. The encoded protein is CASSVPLAGGHNEQFF.

Note on this clone: Germline is not matched at one junction end, which may reflect a read error. This chain links TRBV6-5 with TRBJ2-5; D not resolved. CDR1 and CDR2 from the germline V gene are MNHEY and SVGAGI. The CDR3 is 14 residues long. CDR3 bases: TGTGCCAGCGGTTTTTCCGGTATCCAAGAGGCCCAGTACTTC. Translating gives CASGFSGIQEAQYF.

This chain links TRBV7-9 with TRBJ2-7; a weak D match, TRBD1 (5 bases). This CDR3 region has 14 residues. Trimming left V 2 bases short and J 3 bases short, with 11 bases between. Germline V gene sequence: CDR1 SEHNR, CDR2 FQNEAQ (reference sequence). The CDR3 nucleotides are TGTGCCAGCAGCTTATCACAGGTGGGCTACGAGCAGTACTTC. Protein product: CASSLSQVGYEQYF.

The chain combines TRBV2 with TRBJ2-1; 13 bases align to TRBD2. J lost 7 bases, V lost 6 bases, and 3 bases had no gene match. Germline assignment: CDR1 SNHLY and CDR2 FYNNEI. The CDR3 has 14 residues. The CDR3: CASRGGLAGNEQFF. In DNA form, the CDR3 reads TGTGCCAGCAGGGGGGGACTAGCGGGGAATGAGCAGTTCTTC.